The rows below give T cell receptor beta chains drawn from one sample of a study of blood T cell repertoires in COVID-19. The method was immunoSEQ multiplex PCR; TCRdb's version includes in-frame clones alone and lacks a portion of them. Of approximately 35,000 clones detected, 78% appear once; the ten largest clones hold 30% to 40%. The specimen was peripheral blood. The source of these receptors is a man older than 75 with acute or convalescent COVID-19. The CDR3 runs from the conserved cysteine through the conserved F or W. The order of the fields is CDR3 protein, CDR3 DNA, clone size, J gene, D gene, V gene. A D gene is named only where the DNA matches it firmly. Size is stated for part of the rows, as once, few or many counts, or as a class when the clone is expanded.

CASILESTGELFF | TGTGCCAGCATCCTCGAGAGCACCGGGGAGCTGTTTTTT | NA | TRBJ2-2 | NA | TRBV6-6
CASSRTGGVETQYF | TGCGCCAGCAGTAGGACAGGGGGCGTAGAGACCCAGTACTTC | NA | TRBJ2-5 | TRBD1 | TRBV5-1
CASSYAGGRAEAFF | TGTGCCAGCAGTTACGCCGGGGGTCGCGCTGAAGCTTTCTTT | NA | TRBJ1-1 | NA | TRBV6-5
CASRQQVNTEAFF | TGTGCCAGCAGACAACAGGTCAACACTGAAGCTTTCTTT | NA | TRBJ1-1 | NA | TRBV6-5
CASSESGVSYEQYF | TGTGCCAGCAGCGAATCAGGGGTTTCCTACGAGCAGTACTTC | NA | TRBJ2-7 | NA | TRBV5-4
CASSRDRANYGYTF | TGTGCCAGCAGCCGGGACAGGGCTAACTATGGCTACACCTTC | NA | TRBJ1-2 | TRBD1 | TRBV9
CARGGQSSYEQYF | TGTGCCAGGGGGGGGCAGAGCTCCTACGAGCAGTACTTC | NA | TRBJ2-7 | NA | TRBV2
CASSLLAGGFGPPTDTQYF | TGTGCCAGCAGCTTACTAGCGGGGGGGTTCGGGCCTCCCACAGATACGCAGTATTTT | NA | TRBJ2-3 | TRBD2 | TRBV9
CASSSTQGNTIYF | TGCGCCAGCAGCTCGACACAGGGAAACACCATATATTTT | few | TRBJ1-3 | NA | TRBV5-1
CASSERKTRDTGELFF | TGCGCCAGCAGTGAGCGGAAAACTAGGGACACCGGGGAGCTGTTTTTT | NA | TRBJ2-2 | NA | TRBV10-2
CASSYEWGGGRDTQYF | TGTGCCAGCAGTTACGAATGGGGAGGGGGGAGAGATACGCAGTATTTT | NA | TRBJ2-3 | NA | TRBV6-6
CASSSHTDTQYF | TGTGCCAGCAGCTCCCACACAGATACGCAGTATTTT | NA | TRBJ2-3 | NA | TRBV7-9
CSVEVSYGYTF | TGCAGCGTTGAGGTCAGCTATGGCTACACCTTC | NA | TRBJ1-2 | NA | TRBV29-1
CASSWGDYEQYF | TGTGCCAGCAGCTGGGGGGACTACGAGCAGTACTTC | NA | TRBJ2-7 | NA | TRBV5-6
CASSEATTSGGAISYEQYF | TGTGCCAGCAGTGAAGCGACCACTAGCGGGGGGGCCATCTCCTACGAGCAGTACTTC | NA | TRBJ2-7 | TRBD2 | TRBV6-1
CASTRGTGPGQPQHF | TGTGCCAGCACCCGGGGGACAGGCCCAGGTCAGCCCCAGCATTTT | NA | TRBJ1-5 | TRBD1 | TRBV6-5
CASSSSGQASYEQYF | TGTGCCAGTAGTAGTTCGGGACAGGCCTCCTACGAGCAGTACTTC | NA | TRBJ2-7 | TRBD1 | TRBV19
CASSDRLKTHRGAGELFF | TGTGCCAGCAGTGACCGACTTAAAACCCACAGGGGGGCCGGGGAGCTGTTTTTT | NA | TRBJ2-2 | TRBD1 | TRBV6-1
CSVTIRDRRSYNEQFF | TGCAGCGTTACGATTAGGGACAGGAGGTCCTACAATGAGCAGTTCTTC | NA | TRBJ2-1 | TRBD1 | TRBV29-1
CASSQEQGPNSPLHF | TGTGCCAGCAGCCAGGAACAGGGACCTAATTCACCCCTCCACTTT | NA | TRBJ1-6 | NA | TRBV6-6
CASKPGLAGGEQYF | TGTGCCAGTAAACCGGGACTAGCGGGGGGCGAGCAGTACTTC | NA | TRBJ2-7 | TRBD2 | TRBV19
CASSPDMSYGYTF | TGTGCCAGCAGTCCTGACATGAGCTATGGCTACACCTTC | NA | TRBJ1-2 | NA | TRBV12-3/TRBV12-4
CASSQDGGTGMSSYNSPLHF | TGCGCCAGCAGCCAAGATGGGGGGACAGGGATGAGCTCCTATAATTCACCCCTCCACTTT | few | TRBJ1-6 | TRBD1 | TRBV4-3
CAISEGVGYSGNTIYF | TGTGCCATCAGTGAAGGGGTAGGGTACTCTGGAAACACCATATATTTT | NA | TRBJ1-3 | NA | TRBV10-3
CATTRDSHSPLHF | TGTGCCACCACTCGAGACAGCCATTCACCCCTCCACTTT | few | TRBJ1-6 | NA | TRBV24-1
CASSRGGQGYEQYF | TGCGCCAGCAGCCGGGGGGGACAGGGGTACGAGCAGTACTTC | NA | TRBJ2-7 | TRBD1 | TRBV4-3
CASSLSGRSVDTQYF | TGTGCCAGCAGCCTTAGCGGGAGAAGCGTCGATACGCAGTATTTT | NA | TRBJ2-3 | TRBD2 | TRBV11-2
CASSLAQAGRYEQYF | TGTGCCAGCAGCTTAGCCCAAGCGGGCAGATACGAGCAGTACTTC | NA | TRBJ2-7 | NA | TRBV11-2
CASSLRPLSTDTQYF | TGTGCCAGCAGCTTAAGGCCTCTTTCCACAGATACGCAGTATTTT | NA | TRBJ2-3 | NA | TRBV7-3
CASRDRGLMNTEAFF | TGTGCCAGCAGAGACAGGGGCCTCATGAACACTGAAGCTTTCTTT | NA | TRBJ1-1 | TRBD1 | TRBV2
CAISDNPYNSPLHF | TGTGCCATCAGTGATAATCCCTATAATTCACCCCTCCACTTT | few | TRBJ1-6 | NA | TRBV10-3
CASSRQQSSYEQYF | TGTGCCAGTAGTAGACAACAGAGCTCCTACGAGCAGTACTTC | NA | TRBJ2-7 | NA | TRBV19
CSASRASTEAFF | TGCAGCGCCTCGAGGGCGTCGACTGAAGCTTTCTTT | NA | TRBJ1-1 | NA | TRBV29-1
CASSPPGGIASETQYF | TGTGCCAGCTCACCACCGGGGGGAATCGCCTCAGAGACCCAGTACTTC | few | TRBJ2-5 | NA | TRBV18
CSVLGGGSGGLNSYEQYF | TGCAGCGTTCTCGGGGGCGGTAGCGGGGGGCTGAACTCCTACGAGCAGTACTTC | NA | TRBJ2-7 | TRBD2 | TRBV29-1
CSVEPTGEGRYEQYF | TGCAGCGTTGAGCCGACAGGGGAGGGGCGCTACGAGCAGTACTTC | NA | TRBJ2-7 | NA | TRBV29-1
CASSYGTDLEAFF | TGTGCCAGCAGCTATGGGACAGACCTGGAAGCTTTCTTT | NA | TRBJ1-1 | TRBD1 | TRBV5-6
CASSMLGEQRGAFF | TGTGCCAGCAGTATGCTTGGCGAACAACGGGGAGCTTTCTTT | NA | TRBJ1-1 | NA | TRBV6-5
CASSQGLLGANVLTF | TGTGCCAGCAGTCAGGGACTCTTGGGGGCCAACGTCCTGACTTTC | NA | TRBJ2-6 | NA | TRBV6-2/TRBV6-3
CASSYGGRGKGYTF | TGTGCCAGCAGTTACGGGGGCAGGGGGAAGGGCTACACCTTC | NA | TRBJ1-2 | TRBD1 | TRBV6-6
CSVFQGGQYF | TGCAGCGTTTTTCAGGGGGGGCAGTACTTC | medium-sized | TRBJ2-7 | NA | TRBV29-1
CASSLKGGLGEAFF | TGTGCCAGCAGCCTTAAAGGGGGTTTAGGTGAAGCTTTCTTT | once | TRBJ1-1 | NA | TRBV3-1/TRBV3-2
CASSFRGGQGQETQYF | TGTGCCAGCAGCTTTAGGGGAGGGCAGGGCCAAGAGACCCAGTACTTC | NA | TRBJ2-5 | TRBD2 | TRBV11-2